The 30 T cell receptor beta chains in this list originate from one sample, sequenced in a study of blood T cell dynamics during melanoma immunotherapy. Assay: immunoSEQ multiplex PCR; the TCRdb copy retains only in-frame clones and omits some. The data show about 6,300 clones, around nine tenths seen once. Time point meaning: pre-treatment baseline. The sequenced sample was cell-free DNA from blood, obtained from a patient treated with checkpoint blockade. The receptors originated from a human donor with melanoma.

The chain is built from TRBV9 and TRBJ2-3; D gene unclear. The CDR3 runs 13 residues. CDR1 is SGDLS and CDR2 is YYNGEE in the germline V gene. Trimming took 0 bases from V and 5 from J, leaving 7 bases between them. The CDR3 coding sequence is TGTGCCAGCAGCGTAGGCGCCCAAGATACGCAGTATTTT. As protein: CASSVGAQDTQYF.

The CDR3 region is CASSSGTGAQNTEAFF. CDR3 sequence (DNA): TGTGCCAGCAGTTCCGGGACAGGGGCCCAGAACACTGAAGCTTTCTTT. V is TRBV28 and J is TRBJ1-1; 10 nucleotides align to TRBD1. Germline V gene data show CDR1 as MDHEN and CDR2 as SYDVKM. Trimming at V came to 4 bases and at J to 1 base, leaving 6 bases not matched to a gene. The CDR3 loop spans 16 amino acids.

The chain links TRBV11-2 to TRBJ1-1; D gene ambiguous. Trimming stripped 0 bases from V and 3 bases from J, with 11 bases between. In germline, CDR1 is SGHAT, CDR2 FQNNGV. CDR3 length: 15 residues. CDR3 loop: CASSLEAQVDTEAFF. CDR3 nucleotides: TGTGCCAGCAGCTTAGAAGCGCAGGTCGACACTGAAGCTTTCTTT.

The gene calls are TRBV28 and TRBJ2-1, with TRBD2 as a possible D gene (5 bases). Germline lookup yields CDR1 MDHEN and CDR2 SYDVKM. The ends were cut back, 8 bases at V and 4 bases at J, with 15 bases in the middle. This CDR3 contains 14 residues. Written as DNA, the CDR3 is TGTGCCAGCGACCCCCGGGAAAATTACAATGAGCAGTTCTTC. Translating gives CASDPRENYNEQFF.

The J gene is TRBJ2-3, the V gene TRBV28; D uncertain. Deletions cut 5 bases from V and 1 base from J, with 10 bases between. Germline-derived CDR1 and CDR2 are MDHEN and SYDVKM. This CDR3 is 14 amino acids long. CDR3 in DNA: TGTGCCAGCAGTGAAGGCAGTCGCACAGATACGCAGTATTTT. It encodes CASSEGSRTDTQYF.

V and J are TRBV7-2 and TRBJ1-5; TRBD1 matches at 10 bases. Germline loops: CDR1 SGHTA, CDR2 FQGNSA. Trimming removed 5 bases from V and 6 bases from J; junction bases left unmatched: 1. The CDR3 extends over 13 amino acids. The CDR3 DNA sequence: TGTGCCAGCAGCGGACAGGGGGGTCAGCCCCAGCATTTT. Its translation: CASSGQGGQPQHF.

The rearrangement uses TRBV5-1 and TRBJ1-1; the D gene is possibly TRBD1 (6 bases). The V end was cut by 0 bases, the J end by 3 bases, with 15 bases between. Germline assignment: CDR1 SGHRS and CDR2 YFSETQ. The CDR3 loop spans 16 amino acids. In DNA, the CDR3 is TGCGCCAGCAGCTTGGGGTCTGGGGGCCTCGACACTGAAGCTTTCTTT. Translation gives CASSLGSGGLDTEAFF. Complete variable domain (other parts from reference TRBV5-1 and TRBJ1-1): KAGVTQTPRYLIKTRGQQVTLSCSPISGHRSVSWYQQTPGQGLQFLFEYFSETQRNKGNFPGRFSGRQFSNSRSEMNVSTLELGDSALYLCASSLGSGGLDTEAFFGQGTRLTVV.

V is TRBV11-2 and J is TRBJ1-2; no clear D. The CDR3 sequence is 15 residues long. Trimming cost V 0 bases and J 2 bases, with 10 bases left between them. The germline V gene encodes CDR1 SGHAT and CDR2 FQNNGV. The CDR3 is CASSLERRANYGYTF. Written as DNA, the CDR3 is TGTGCCAGCAGCTTAGAGCGGAGGGCGAACTATGGCTACACCTTC.

The V call is TRBV21-1, the J call TRBJ2-7; the table's D call, TRBD1, has no DNA check behind it. TRBV21-1 is a known pseudogene. This CDR3 has 14 residues. The CDR3 coding sequence is TGTGCCAGCAGCAAGTACAGACCCAGGGGTGAGCAGTACTTC. It yields the protein CASSKYRPRGEQYF.

The chain links TRBV30 to TRBJ2-7, with D maybe TRBD2 (6 bases). The V end lost 7 bases, the J end lost 6 bases, and 16 bases lay between the germline ends. Per germline, CDR1 GTSNPN and CDR2 SVGIG (reference sequence). The CDR3 is 12 amino acids. The CDR3 DNA sequence: TGTGCCTCCCATATGGGAGGTCTCGAGCAGTACTTC. Translating it yields CASHMGGLEQYF. Full variable domain (rest looked up from reference TRBV30 and TRBJ2-7): SQTIHQWPATLVQPVGSPLSLECTVEGTSNPNLYWYRQAAGRGLQLLFYSVGIGQISSEVPQNLSASRPQDRQFILSSKKLLLSDSGFYLCASHMGGLEQYFGPGTRLTVT.

The rearrangement uses TRBV4-2 and TRBJ2-3; TRBD1 aligns across 9 bases. Per germline, CDR1 LGHNA and CDR2 YNFKEQ. The V and J ends lost 1 base and 1 base, in that order; junction bases with no gene match: 0. This CDR3 contains 15 residues. The CDR3 region is CASSQGDRGTDTQYF. The CDR3 DNA follows: TGTGCCAGCAGCCAAGGGGACAGGGGCACAGATACGCAGTATTTT.

The V call is TRBV5-1, the J call TRBJ1-5, with 9 nucleotides matching TRBD1. CDR1 is SGHRS and CDR2 is YFSETQ in the germline V gene. The CDR3 runs to 15 residues. Trimming cost V 0 bases and J 6 bases; bases outside gene matches: 4. The CDR3 DNA reads TGCGCCAGCAGCTTGGAGGGACAGGGATCTCAGCCCCAGCATTTT. Translation gives CASSLEGQGSQPQHF.

The CDR3 region has the DNA TGTGCCAGCAGGAGGGGAGTGTACGAGCAGTACTTC. Its protein product is CASRRGVYEQYF. This rearrangement joins TRBV28 to TRBJ2-7, with D perhaps given as TRBD1 or TRBD2 (5 bases each). Per germline, CDR1 MDHEN and CDR2 SYDVKM. The CDR3 is 12 residues long. V shed 6 bases and J shed 4 bases, with 10 bases lying between them.

This clone was counted between two and nine times. The chain employs TRBV25-1 and TRBJ1-5; TRBD1 might be the D (5 bases). Trimming took 6 bases from V and 6 from J, leaving 12 bases between them. The CDR3 spans 13 residues. The germline gives CDR1 MGHDK, CDR2 SYGVNS. CDR3 DNA: TGTGCCAGCAGCGATCAGGGTGGTCAGCCCCAGCATTTT. Protein product: CASSDQGGQPQHF.

The V call is TRBV5-1, the J call TRBJ2-7; D is perhaps TRBD1 (6 bases). The V gene lost 4 bases and the J gene lost 4 bases, with 18 bases spanning the gap. The CDR3 covers 15 residues. CDR1 and CDR2 from the germline V gene are SGHRS and YFSETQ. The CDR3 spells CASSPDGTPDYEQYF. The CDR3 DNA follows: TGCGCCAGCAGCCCGGACGGGACACCTGATTACGAGCAGTACTTC. The variable domain in full, completed from reference TRBV5-1 and TRBJ2-7, reads KAGVTQTPRYLIKTRGQQVTLSCSPISGHRSVSWYQQTPGQGLQFLFEYFSETQRNKGNFPGRFSGRQFSNSRSEMNVSTLELGDSALYLCASSPDGTPDYEQYFGPGTRLTVT.

This chain joins TRBV10-3 and TRBJ1-1; D uncertain. This CDR3 contains 13 residues. Trimming pared 3 bases from V and 1 base from J, leaving 6 bases between. Germline-derived CDR1 and CDR2 are ENHRY and SYGVKD. The CDR3 DNA reads TGTGCCATCAGTGATTTCCAGAACACTGAAGCTTTCTTT. Its translation: CAISDFQNTEAFF.

The rearrangement joins TRBV6-1 to TRBJ1-2; 10 nucleotides match TRBD1. Trimming at V came to 5 bases and at J to 4 bases, leaving 7 bases not matched to a gene. The CDR3 covers 15 residues. From germline, CDR1 is MNHNS and CDR2 SASEGT. The CDR3 sequence is CASSRGTGVGYGYTF. The CDR3 bases are TGTGCCAGCAGTCGGGGGACAGGGGTGGGCTATGGCTACACCTTC.

This chain links TRBV27 with TRBJ2-6, with D perhaps TRBD1 (5 bases). Trimming took 7 bases from V and 4 from J, leaving 20 bases between them. The CDR3 extends over 17 amino acids. Germline loops: CDR1 MNHEY, CDR2 SMNVEV (reference sequence). The CDR3 region has the DNA TGTGCCAGCACCTGGTTCGGGCAGGGCGCCGGGGCCAACGTCCTGACTTTC. Protein product: CASTWFGQGAGANVLTF.

The V and J genes are TRBV4-2 and TRBJ2-1; 15 positions agree with TRBD2. The junction had 4 bases not matched to a gene; V was cut back by 4 bases and J by 0 bases. The CDR3 runs 18 residues. Germline CDR1 is LGHNA and CDR2 is YNFKEQ. This CDR3 reads CASSPGLAGGRSYNEQFF. The CDR3 DNA follows: TGTGCCAGCAGCCCGGGACTAGCGGGAGGCCGCTCCTACAATGAGCAGTTCTTC.

As DNA, the CDR3 is TGTGCCAGCAGCTTCGGGACTAGCGGAACTATCTCCTACGAGCAGTACTTC. Its translation: CASSFGTSGTISYEQYF. V usage is TRBV7-2 and J usage is TRBJ2-7; 11 bases fit TRBD2. CDR3 length: 17 residues. J gave up 0 bases and V 3 bases, and 7 bases lay outside the gene matches. Germline V gives CDR1 SGHTA, CDR2 FQGNSA.

V usage is TRBV14 and J usage is TRBJ2-1; tentatively, D is TRBD1 (5 bases). Trimming took off 1 base at V and 6 bases at J, with 7 bases between the two ends. The CDR3 contains 13 residues. The germline V gene encodes CDR1 SGHDN and CDR2 FVKESK. The CDR3 region has the DNA TGTGCCAGCAGCCAAGGGGGCCCCAATGAGCAGTTCTTC. Its protein product is CASSQGGPNEQFF.

This chain joins TRBV18 and TRBJ2-5; D possibly corresponds to TRBD2 (5 bases). There are 14 residues in the CDR3. The V and J ends lost 6 bases and 4 bases respectively, with 15 bases between them. CDR1 and CDR2 from the germline V gene are KGHSH and LQKENI. CDR3 nucleotides: TGTGCCAGCTCCAAAGACGGAGGACTAGAGACCCAGTACTTC. This sequence encodes CASSKDGGLETQYF.

This clone was counted once. V gene TRBV7-2 combines with J gene TRBJ1-1; D uncertain. Germline assignment: CDR1 SGHTA and CDR2 FQGNSA. The CDR3 runs 11 residues. Trimming took off 2 bases at V and 6 bases at J, with 4 bases between the two ends. The CDR3 nucleotides read TGTGCCAGCAGCTTACACGCTGAAGCTTTCTTT. This codes for CASSLHAEAFF.

This clone was recorded only once. The CDR3 nucleotides read TGTGCCAGTAGTATCAACAGCCACCCCTACGAGCAGTACTTC. This gives the protein CASSINSHPYEQYF. The chain has TRBV19 and TRBJ2-7; no definite D call. This CDR3 spans 14 amino acids. Per the germline V gene, CDR1 is LNHDA and CDR2 is SQIVND (reference sequence). Trimming removed 3 bases from V and 2 bases from J, with 11 bases in between.

This chain uses TRBV10-3 with TRBJ2-1; TRBD2 might be the D (7 bases). Germline-derived CDR1 and CDR2 are ENHRY and SYGVKD. Trimming removed 3 bases from V and 0 bases from J, with 12 bases in between. This CDR3 is 16 amino acids long. CDR3 DNA: TGTGCCATCAGTGAAGGGGGGGGGAGCTCCTACAATGAGCAGTTCTTC. This encodes CAISEGGGSSYNEQFF.

The chain uses TRBV5-6 and TRBJ2-2, with D perhaps being TRBD1 or TRBD2 (6 bases each). Germline assignment: CDR1 SGHDT and CDR2 YYEEEE. With 3 bases removed from V and 4 bases from J, the gap between germline ends came to 7 bases. CDR3 length: 13 residues. The CDR3 nucleotides are TGTGCCAGCAGCTCGGGGGCCACCGGGGAGCTGTTTTTT. Encoded protein: CASSSGATGELFF. The variable domain in full, completed from reference TRBV5-6 and TRBJ2-2, reads DAGVTQSPTHLIKTRGQQVTLRCSPKSGHDTVSWYQQALGQGPQFIFQYYEEEERQRGNFPDRFSGHQFPNYSSELNVNALLLGDSALYLCASSSGATGELFFGEGSRLTVL.

The chain links TRBV5-1 to TRBJ2-1; TRBD1 matches 7 bases. The V gene's germline CDR1 is SGHRS and CDR2 YFSETQ. With V trimmed by 1 base and J by 0 bases, 22 bases remained unmatched. The CDR3 loop spans 22 amino acids. CDR3 residues: CASSLRSRGYRDREGSYNEQFF. In DNA form, the CDR3 reads TGCGCCAGCAGCTTGCGAAGCAGGGGGTACCGGGACCGCGAAGGCTCCTACAATGAGCAGTTCTTC.

The chain has TRBV6-6 and TRBJ1-5, with 8 nucleotides matching TRBD1. The ends lost 6 bases at V and 9 bases at J; junction bases unmatched: 13. Germline V gene sequence: CDR1 MNHNY, CDR2 SVGAGI (reference sequence). This CDR3 is 15 amino acids long. The CDR3 region has the DNA TGTGCCAGCAGCCCCCTTGGACAGGGAAGGTGGCCCCAGCATTTT. It yields the protein CASSPLGQGRWPQHF.

The chain joins TRBV4-3 to TRBJ2-5; 8 bases are a match to TRBD2. Trimming cost V 1 base and J 5 bases; bases outside gene matches: 6. The germline CDR1 and CDR2 sequences are LGHNA and YSLEER. This CDR3 is built from 15 residues. CDR3 loop: CASSQGSGGRETQYF. The DNA for the CDR3 is TGCGCCAGCAGCCAAGGGAGCGGGGGACGGGAGACCCAGTACTTC.

For the CDR3, the DNA is TGTGCCAGTAGTGATAAACATGGAACAGGAAAACACGGGACTAGCGGATCAGATACGCAGTATTTT. This translates into CASSDKHGTGKHGTSGSDTQYF. This chain links TRBV19 with TRBJ2-3; 11 bases are a match to TRBD2. The CDR3 sequence is 22 residues long. J gave up 4 bases and V 5 bases, and 26 bases lay outside the gene matches. The germline V gene encodes CDR1 LNHDA and CDR2 SQIVND (reference sequence).